The 25 T cell receptor beta chains reported below all come from one sample, sequenced in a study of CD8 T cells in ankylosing spondylitis. MiXCR was run by TCRdb on the 5' RACE reads, yielding one entry per CDR3 protein. The sample consists of under 250,000 distinct CDR3 sequences, about 10% of them appearing once. Sequenced sample: blood, either unsorted or a sorted T cell fraction (not recorded which). The receptors derive from a male donor with ankylosing spondylitis or in good health (not recorded which).

This chain links TRBV6-1 with TRBJ1-2; 7 nucleotides align to TRBD1. The CDR3 extends over 15 amino acids. J was trimmed by 4 bases and V by 5 bases; bases with no gene match: 10. Germline CDR1 reads MNHNS; CDR2 reads SASEGT. Here the CDR3 DNA reads TGTGCCAGCAGTCATCGGGGACAGTCGATCTATGGCTACACCTTC. This gives the protein CASSHRGQSIYGYTF.

This clonotype was recorded at least ten times. The chain recombines TRBV20-1 with TRBJ1-1; D remains ambiguous. CDR1 and CDR2 from the germline V gene are DFQATT and SNEGSKA (reference sequence). This CDR3 has 14 residues. V was clipped by 1 base and J by 1 base, with 10 bases between them. DNA for the CDR3: TGCAGTGCTAGAGGTACCAATTGGAACACTGAAGCTTTCTTT. Its protein is CSARGTNWNTEAFF.

J is TRBJ1-1 and V is TRBV5-1; D remains ambiguous. The CDR3 loop spans 14 amino acids. CDR1 is SGHRS and CDR2 is YFSETQ in the germline V gene. V lost 0 bases and J lost 1, with 7 bases in between. CDR3 in DNA: TGCGCCAGCAGCTTGGAGTGGGGGAACACTGAAGCTTTCTTT. It specifies CASSLEWGNTEAFF. The full variable domain, rest sourced from reference TRBV5-1 and TRBJ1-1, is KAGVTQTPRYLIKTRGQQVTLSCSPISGHRSVSWYQQTPGQGLQFLFEYFSETQRNKGNFPGRFSGRQFSNSRSEMNVSTLELGDSALYLCASSLEWGNTEAFFGQGTRLTVV.

Points on this clonotype: The junction differs from germline at one of its ends, possibly a read error. CDR3 bases: TGCGCCAGCAGCCACGACGGTCAAGGACTTACCGCGGAGCTGTTTTTT. Translation gives CASSHDGQGLTAELFF. This rearrangement joins TRBV4-1 to TRBJ2-2; D may be TRBD2 (5 bases). Germline V gene data show CDR1 as MGHRA and CDR2 as YSYEKL. CDR3 size: 16 residues.

This clonotype was observed many times. The rearrangement joins TRBV20-1 to TRBJ1-4; D possibly corresponds to TRBD1 (5 bases). Trimming stripped 1 base from V and 3 bases from J, with 12 bases between. CDR3 size: 15 residues. CDR1 and CDR2 (germline): DFQATT, SNEGSKA (reference sequence). The chain's CDR3 is CSARVGGGPNEKLFF. The CDR3 DNA reads as TGCAGTGCTAGAGTGGGGGGAGGACCTAATGAAAAACTGTTTTTT.

This clonotype has ten or more counts. The chain is built from TRBV20-1 and TRBJ1-5; D is possibly TRBD1 (6 bases). The CDR3 totals 14 residues. From germline, CDR1 is DFQATT and CDR2 SNEGSKA (reference sequence). Trimming shortened V by 5 bases and J by 5 bases, and 16 bases separated the two germline ends. The CDR3 DNA follows: TGCAGTGCTTTAGCAGGGGACTCCTATCAGCCCCAGCATTTT. It is translated as CSALAGDSYQPQHF.

The chain joins TRBV19 to TRBJ1-5; D not resolved. Trimming removed 1 base from V and 2 bases from J, with 9 bases in between. The CDR3 runs 15 residues. CDR1 and CDR2 from the germline V gene are LNHDA and SQIVND (reference sequence). The CDR3: CASSIGITGNQPQHF. For the CDR3, the DNA is TGTGCCAGTAGTATAGGGATAACGGGCAATCAGCCCCAGCATTTT.

The chain employs TRBV19 and TRBJ1-1; TRBD1 aligns across 10 bases. This CDR3 has 18 residues. Germline CDR1 LNHDA, CDR2 SQIVND (reference sequence). V lost 4 bases and J lost 1; bases outside the gene matches: 12. The CDR3 region has the DNA TGTGCCAGTAGTACGGAAAGTCGACAGGGGGCTCGGAACACTGAAGCTTTCTTT. Its protein product is CASSTESRQGARNTEAFF.

This clonotype was counted between two and nine times. A much larger clone differs by one base, so this may be a read error. This chain uses TRBV27 with TRBJ2-3; the match to TRBD1 covers 7 bases. Germline V CDR1 and CDR2: MNHEY, SMNVEV (reference sequence). Losses at the gene ends were 8 bases for V and 2 bases for J; bases not matched to a gene: 7. This CDR3 comprises 14 residues. The CDR3 bases are TGTGCCAGCTACTGGACAGGAGTCACAGATACGCAGTATTTT. This translates into CASYWTGVTDTQYF.

This clonotype appeared many times. The V and J genes are TRBV6-5 and TRBJ2-7, with 9 bases lining up with TRBD1. Losses at the gene ends were 4 bases for V and 9 bases for J; bases not matched to a gene: 4. From germline, CDR1 is MNHEY and CDR2 SVGAGI. The CDR3 has 12 residues. This chain's CDR3 is CASSSGQGPQYF. The DNA of the CDR3 is TGTGCCAGCAGTTCGGGACAGGGCCCGCAGTACTTC.

This clonotype was seen ten or more times. V usage is TRBV12-3 or TRBV12-4 and J usage is TRBJ2-2; D remains unclear. V lost 5 bases and J 8 bases, leaving 21 bases between the germline ends. The CDR3 is 16 residues long. CDR3 coding DNA: TGTGCCAGCAGTGCGGCCCAGGAAGGGTATGAGGGGGAGCTGTTTTTT. This gives the protein CASSAAQEGYEGELFF.

This clonotype has ten or more counts. V usage is TRBV12-3 or TRBV12-4 and J usage is TRBJ1-2; 7 bases line up with TRBD1. The CDR3 is made up of 14 amino acids. V lost 1 base and J lost 2; bases outside the gene matches: 1. The CDR3 sequence: CASSLVRGNYGYTF. The CDR3 bases are TGTGCCAGCAGTTTAGTCAGGGGGAACTATGGCTACACCTTC.

This clonotype was recorded many times. The CDR3 sequence: CASSSYQNAQPQHF. Written as DNA, the CDR3 is TGTGCCAGTAGTAGCTACCAGAACGCCCAGCCCCAGCATTTT. This chain links TRBV19 with TRBJ1-5; no definite D call. Germline V lookup: CDR1 LNHDA, CDR2 SQIVND (reference sequence). The length of the CDR3 is 14 residues. V was shortened by 4 bases and J by 7 bases, with 14 bases between the two germline ends.

With regard to this clonotype: A read error is possible here, since a much larger clone lies one base away. This chain links TRBV3-1 with TRBJ1-1, with D unclear. The CDR3 has 15 residues. CDR1 LGHDT and CDR2 YNNKEL come from the germline V gene (reference sequence). The CDR3 nucleotides are TGTGCCAGCAGCCCAAATACGGGTTACGTAACTGAAGCTTACTTT. Encoded protein: CASSPNTGYVTEAYF.

This chain uses TRBV20-1 with TRBJ2-7; D is ambiguous. CDR3 size: 12 residues. Trimming removed 6 bases from V and 2 bases from J, with 11 bases in between. CDR1 is DFQATT, CDR2 SNEGSKA, per germline (reference sequence). The CDR3 nucleotides read TGCAGTGCCACGGACCGTACCTACGAGCAGTACTTC. This codes for CSATDRTYEQYF.

The chain recombines TRBV12-3 or TRBV12-4 with TRBJ2-7; D is unresolved. The CDR3 runs 13 residues. Trimming removed 3 bases at V and 4 bases at J, with 10 bases between. The CDR3 reads CASSFGSLYEQYF. The CDR3 DNA reads as TGTGCCAGCAGTTTTGGCAGCCTTTACGAGCAGTACTTC.

Many counts were recorded for this clonotype. The chain recombines TRBV6-5 with TRBJ2-1, with TRBD1 as a possible D gene (5 bases). The CDR3 consists of 16 residues. V gave up 0 bases and J gave up 8 bases, with 17 bases separating them. In germline, CDR1 is MNHEY, CDR2 SVGAGI. Written as DNA, the CDR3 is TGTGCCAGCAGTTACTCGGGGCAGGGCGGCCGGGATGAGCAGTTCTTC. As protein: CASSYSGQGGRDEQFF.

In this sample, this clonotype turned up a few times. The V gene is TRBV9, the J gene TRBJ2-6; tentative D call: TRBD2 (5 bases). Germline lookup yields CDR1 SGDLS and CDR2 YYNGEE. Trimming took off 1 base at V and 0 bases at J, with 11 bases between the two ends. CDR3 length: 17 residues. CDR3 residues: CASSVSRRGSGANVLTF. CDR3 in DNA: TGTGCCAGCAGCGTATCCCGACGGGGCTCTGGGGCCAACGTCCTGACTTTC.

This clonotype was detected ten times or more. The genes are TRBV20-1 and TRBJ1-1; D is unresolved. The length of the CDR3 is 15 residues. Deletions cut 3 bases from V and 1 base from J, with 15 bases between. Germline V gives CDR1 DFQATT, CDR2 SNEGSKA (reference sequence). CDR3 nucleotide sequence: TGCAGTGCTAGGAACTCGCGGGCTTCGAACACTGAAGCTTTCTTT. Its translation: CSARNSRASNTEAFF.

This clonotype was seen repeatedly, ten times or more. CDR3 sequence (DNA): TGTGCCAGCAGCCAACTAGGTAACAATGAGCAGTTCTTC. It yields the protein CASSQLGNNEQFF. This chain uses TRBV3-1 with TRBJ2-1; no reliable D call. There are 13 residues in the CDR3. The V gene lost 2 bases and the J gene lost 5 bases, with 7 bases spanning the gap. Germline CDR1 reads LGHDT; CDR2 reads YNNKEL (reference sequence).

This sequence joins TRBV7-3 and TRBJ2-3; tentative D call: TRBD1 (6 bases). CDR1 and CDR2 from the germline V gene are SGHTA and FQGTGA. V dropped 6 bases and J dropped 2 bases, with 15 bases sitting between them. The CDR3 spans 15 residues. The CDR3 DNA is TGTGCCAGCAGATCCCACAGGGATGTCACAGATACGCAGTATTTT. Its protein is CASRSHRDVTDTQYF.

The chain employs TRBV5-1 and TRBJ2-5, with D perhaps TRBD1 (6 bases). Germline CDR1 SGHRS, CDR2 YFSETQ. V lost 0 bases and J 0 bases, leaving 9 bases between the germline ends. There are 15 residues in the CDR3. CDR3 DNA: TGCGCCAGCAGCTTGGCCGGGACATACCAAGAGACCCAGTACTTC. Translation gives CASSLAGTYQETQYF.

This clonotype occurred many times. The chain combines TRBV4-2 with TRBJ2-2; 8 bases map to TRBD2. The germline CDR1 and CDR2 sequences are LGHNA and YNFKEQ. V dropped 6 bases and J dropped 1; count of bases not matched to a gene: 10. The CDR3 spans 17 residues. CDR3 sequence: CASSPGVLAGNTGELFF. The CDR3 bases are TGTGCCAGCAGTCCGGGAGTGCTAGCGGGGAACACCGGGGAGCTGTTTTTT.

In this sample, this clonotype turned up many times. V is TRBV18 and J is TRBJ1-4, with D hard to call. There are 14 residues in the CDR3. V lost 0 bases to trimming and J lost 8 bases, with 10 bases between them. Germline V CDR1 and CDR2: KGHSH, LQKENI. The CDR3 loop reads CASSPPVDGEKLFF. CDR3 nucleotide sequence: TGTGCCAGCTCACCACCAGTGGATGGCGAAAAACTGTTTTTT.

This clonotype was detected many times. The V and J genes are TRBV10-3 and TRBJ1-5; D may be TRBD1 (6 bases). Looked up from germline, CDR1 is ENHRY and CDR2 is SYGVKD. Trimming removed 3 bases at V and 8 bases at J, with 14 bases between. The CDR3 is 14 residues long. The CDR3 reads CAISDYKTGKPQHF. For the CDR3, the DNA is TGTGCCATCAGTGACTATAAAACAGGGAAGCCCCAGCATTTT.